This T cell receptor beta chain derives from a study of T cell responses to AZD1222 COVID-19 vaccine (dated by TCRdb to the early 2020s). A note on the overall study: Because spike-specific TCR depth and breadth did not differ between the two schedules, AZD1222 recipients who got a second dose at roughly 4 weeks were pooled with those who got a second dose at roughly 12 weeks. TCR sequencing covered roughly 230 trial participants: approximately 200 given two doses of AZD1222 and about 26 given two doses of MenACWY control vaccine. Trial participants were enrolled by age into 18-55, 56-69 and 70-plus year subgroups, with around 150, 28 and 57 TCR-sequenced participants respectively. Paper-wide results and their limitations: Reportedly, almost half of the unique spike-specific TCRs recognized epitopes lying outside the regions that are mutated in the B.1.351 and B.1.1.7 variants. In the small 56-69-year group, the increase in depth fell short of significance, most likely because of low power. Vaccine-associated CD4 TCRs spanned the whole spike protein, with dominant responses in regions 160-218 and 743-854. Most participants were white British and females outnumbered males, and the authors suggested that clonal diversity may have been underestimated. Spike-specific TCR breadth and depth rose significantly after two AZD1222 doses compared with day 0 and with MenACWY recipients. Conclusions about previously exposed vaccinees are limited, since just six AZD1222 recipients were seropositive for SARS-CoV-2 at baseline. Because no day 14 peak-response samples were available, the repertoires could be characterized only after the peak T cell response.

Remarks on this clone: Its antigen is unknown. No much larger clone is present one base from it, and per-base qualities are unavailable.

The time point label of this sample denotes: baseline before first vaccination. Vaccinee samples were obtained from the UK trials COV001 and COV002, which included a single-blind randomized controlled phase 2/3 trial of AZD1222 (ChAdOx1 nCoV-19) in healthy adults. For TCRbeta chain sequencing, PBMC samples were collected from trial participants at day 0 and at day 28 after the second dose. The CDR3 regions of human TCRbeta chains were analyzed by immunosequencing. Processing in the source paper ran as follows. Repertoire TCRs were matched against a reference library of SARS-CoV-2-specific TCRs generated with the MIRA antigen-specificity platform. Breadth was defined as the fraction of unique TCRs that were SARS-CoV-2-associated, and depth was defined as the fraction of total T cells that were SARS-CoV-2-associated. Using the MIRA data, every spike-specific TCR was mapped to the spike region that the TCR reacted to and assigned to either a CD4 or a CD8 class. Log10-transformed breadth and depth values were compared by one-way ANOVA with Sidak's multiple comparisons tests. Drawn from immuneACCESS, this table holds only the in-frame rearrangements with V and J called that TCRdb kept. Clones are partly lost; checked studies trace under half to an unresolved V gene and leave the rest unexplained. From that table come the V and J calls and clone size; the DNA was used to work out D and trimming. For this sample there are 99,000 or so clones; approximately 90% appear just once. The ten largest clones add up to 2% to 3% of the sample.

The sequence derives from an adult in good health. The source was peripheral blood, collected on day 0 of AZD1222 vaccination.

The base sequence is TGTGCCACCTTCGGACAGACGAACACTGAAGCTTTCTTT. The encoded protein is CATFGQTNTEAFF. The rearrangement combines TRBV2 with TRBJ1-1; TRBD1 might be the D gene, on 6 matching bases. Based on the germline V gene, the CDR1 and CDR2 sequences are SNHLY and FYNNEI. Reading from cysteine to phenylalanine, the CDR3 counts 13 amino acids. CDR3 DNA is the only sequence kept; it has 39 bases, read in frame from the first base. V gives up 10 bases and J gives up 1 base, and the segment between their germline ends measures 13 bases.